These T cell receptor beta chains were read from a single sample in a study of CD4+ T cells in melanoma. Profiling relied on immunoSEQ multiplex PCR, and the TCRdb table lists in-frame clones only, not all of them. This sample carries about 4,500 clones, around 62% of them seen once, and the ten largest clones take 30%. Sequencing was performed on cells from a culture (not recorded whether cultured in vitro). All receptors come from a human donor with melanoma. Each CDR3 is given with its conserved first and last residue. Fields, in order: CDR3 protein, CDR3 DNA, clone size, V gene, J gene, D gene. The D gene is left open where the match is weak. Rows may omit the clone size; those that give it use once, few, many or a size class.

CDR3 protein: CASSQRTGGRGNTIYF; CDR3 DNA: TGCGCCAGCAGCCAAAGGACAGGGGGCAGAGGAAACACCATATATTTT; clone size: -; V gene: TRBV4-3; J gene: TRBJ1-3; D gene: TRBD1
CDR3 protein: CAWSVRTGFGNEQFF; CDR3 DNA: TGTGCCTGGAGTGTAAGGACAGGGTTTGGTAATGAGCAGTTCTTC; clone size: -; V gene: TRBV30; J gene: TRBJ2-1; D gene: TRBD1
CDR3 protein: CASSWGLAGESGTQYF; CDR3 DNA: TGCGCCAGCAGCTGGGGACTAGCGGGGGAAAGTGGGACCCAGTACTTC; clone size: -; V gene: TRBV5-1; J gene: TRBJ2-5; D gene: TRBD2
CDR3 protein: CAWSPDGTLGWGYTF; CDR3 DNA: TGTGCCTGGAGCCCGGACGGGACATTAGGATGGGGCTACACCTTC; clone size: -; V gene: TRBV30; J gene: TRBJ1-2; D gene: -
CDR3 protein: CASSQEDEAFF; CDR3 DNA: TGTGCCAGCAGCCAAGAGGATGAAGCTTTCTTT; clone size: few; V gene: TRBV4-2; J gene: TRBJ1-1; D gene: -
CDR3 protein: CAWIDGGNEQYF; CDR3 DNA: TGTGCCTGGATAGATGGGGGGAACGAGCAGTACTTC; clone size: few; V gene: TRBV30; J gene: TRBJ2-7; D gene: -
CDR3 protein: CASSLEGLPSAQYF; CDR3 DNA: TGTGCCAGCAGCTTGGAGGGACTACCGTCTGCCCAGTACTTC; clone size: -; V gene: TRBV5-4; J gene: TRBJ2-5; D gene: TRBD2
CDR3 protein: CASIHSGGAYEQYF; CDR3 DNA: TGTGCCAGCATACATAGCGGGGGGGCGTACGAGCAGTACTTC; clone size: few; V gene: TRBV11-2; J gene: TRBJ2-7; D gene: TRBD2
CDR3 protein: CSVFGGGLTGTEAFF; CDR3 DNA: TGCAGCGTCTTTGGTGGGGGGCTCACAGGGACTGAAGCTTTCTTT; clone size: -; V gene: TRBV29-1; J gene: TRBJ1-1; D gene: -
CDR3 protein: CASSPTDRTEETQYF; CDR3 DNA: TGTGCCAGCAGCCCAACCGACAGGACCGAGGAGACCCAGTACTTC; clone size: once; V gene: TRBV7-9; J gene: TRBJ2-5; D gene: -
CDR3 protein: CASSYDRANEQFF; CDR3 DNA: TGTGCCAGCAGTTACGACAGGGCTAATGAGCAGTTCTTC; clone size: -; V gene: TRBV7-3; J gene: TRBJ2-1; D gene: TRBD1
CDR3 protein: CASSLWSGGTTSYNEQFF; CDR3 DNA: TGTGCCAGCAGTTTATGGTCAGGGGGGACAACTTCCTACAATGAGCAGTTCTTC; clone size: -; V gene: TRBV28; J gene: TRBJ2-1; D gene: -
CDR3 protein: CASSLRGESVGEQYF; CDR3 DNA: TGTGCCAGCTCCCTCCGGGGGGAGAGCGTGGGCGAGCAGTACTTC; clone size: few; V gene: TRBV18; J gene: TRBJ2-7; D gene: TRBD2
CDR3 protein: CASSHLQGEDYGYTF; CDR3 DNA: TGTGCCAGCAGCCACTTACAGGGTGAGGACTATGGCTACACCTTC; clone size: few; V gene: TRBV7-9; J gene: TRBJ1-2; D gene: -
CDR3 protein: CATRNNRGTEAFF; CDR3 DNA: TGTGCCACCCGCAATAACAGGGGGACTGAAGCTTTCTTT; clone size: -; V gene: TRBV24-1; J gene: TRBJ1-1; D gene: TRBD1
CDR3 protein: CASSQDWGQGGQPQHF; CDR3 DNA: TGTGCCAGCAGCCAAGATTGGGGACAGGGCGGTCAGCCCCAGCATTTT; clone size: medium-sized; V gene: TRBV4-2; J gene: TRBJ1-5; D gene: TRBD1
CDR3 protein: CASSLDGRRYNQPQHF; CDR3 DNA: TGCGCCAGCAGCCTAGACGGGCGGAGGTACAATCAGCCCCAGCATTTT; clone size: -; V gene: TRBV5-1; J gene: TRBJ1-5; D gene: -
CDR3 protein: CASSSDTNTEAFF; CDR3 DNA: TGTGCCAGCAGCTCGGACACGAACACTGAAGCTTTCTTT; clone size: -; V gene: TRBV7-6; J gene: TRBJ1-1; D gene: -
CDR3 protein: CASSATGSPSGEQYF; CDR3 DNA: TGTGCCAGCAGCGCCACCGGGTCCCCCTCGGGAGAGCAGTACTTC; clone size: few; V gene: TRBV9; J gene: TRBJ2-7; D gene: -
CDR3 protein: CASSDSYGNQPQHF; CDR3 DNA: TGTGCCAGTTCAGACAGTTACGGTAATCAGCCCCAGCATTTT; clone size: -; V gene: TRBV6-6; J gene: TRBJ1-5; D gene: -
CDR3 protein: CASSWKVGQPNQPQHF; CDR3 DNA: TGTGCCAGCAGTTGGAAGGTGGGACAGCCCAATCAGCCCCAGCATTTT; clone size: -; V gene: TRBV6-2/TRBV6-3; J gene: TRBJ1-5; D gene: TRBD1
CDR3 protein: CATSRSRGGTEAFF; CDR3 DNA: TGTGCCACCAGCAGGTCAAGGGGGGGCACTGAAGCTTTCTTT; clone size: -; V gene: TRBV15; J gene: TRBJ1-1; D gene: -
CDR3 protein: CASSLPSRYEQYF; CDR3 DNA: TGTGCCAGCAGTTTACCTAGCCGCTACGAGCAGTACTTC; clone size: once; V gene: TRBV12-3/TRBV12-4; J gene: TRBJ2-7; D gene: -
CDR3 protein: CASSLSNAPNGNEQFF; CDR3 DNA: TGTGCCAGCAGTTTATCGAATGCACCCAACGGCAATGAGCAGTTCTTC; clone size: -; V gene: TRBV27; J gene: TRBJ2-1; D gene: -
CDR3 protein: CASSLTTSYEQYF; CDR3 DNA: TGTGCCAGCAGTCTGACTACCTCCTACGAGCAGTACTTC; clone size: few; V gene: TRBV6-5; J gene: TRBJ2-7; D gene: -
CDR3 protein: CASSLAGRLFF; CDR3 DNA: TGTGCCAGCAGCCTCGCGGGAAGGCTGTTTTTT; clone size: large; V gene: TRBV7-8; J gene: TRBJ1-4; D gene: -
CDR3 protein: CASSFRDYLTYNEQFF; CDR3 DNA: TGTGCCAGCAGCTTCCGGGACTATCTAACCTACAATGAGCAGTTCTTC; clone size: -; V gene: TRBV5-5; J gene: TRBJ2-1; D gene: TRBD2
CDR3 protein: CASSLAGQGWEGQYF; CDR3 DNA: TGTGCCAGCAGCTTGGCGGGACAGGGCTGGGAGGGGCAGTACTTC; clone size: once; V gene: TRBV5-6; J gene: TRBJ2-7; D gene: TRBD1
CDR3 protein: CASSQVAGYISYEQYF; CDR3 DNA: TGTGCCAGCAGCCAGGTAGCGGGGTACATCTCCTACGAGCAGTACTTC; clone size: medium-sized; V gene: TRBV27; J gene: TRBJ2-7; D gene: TRBD2
CDR3 protein: CASKLRTGRGTEAFF; CDR3 DNA: TGTGCCAGCAAACTCAGGACAGGACGGGGCACTGAAGCTTTCTTT; clone size: few; V gene: TRBV6-5; J gene: TRBJ1-1; D gene: TRBD1
CDR3 protein: CASSDFTPDTQYF; CDR3 DNA: TGTGCCAGCAGCGACTTTACCCCGGATACGCAGTATTTT; clone size: -; V gene: TRBV9; J gene: TRBJ2-3; D gene: -
CDR3 protein: CASSLGTGLYEQYF; CDR3 DNA: TGTGCCAGCAGCCTCGGGACAGGGCTCTACGAGCAGTACTTC; clone size: -; V gene: TRBV7-2; J gene: TRBJ2-7; D gene: TRBD1
CDR3 protein: CASSLLFGTVVGGNEQFF; CDR3 DNA: TGTGCCAGCAGTTTACTGTTCGGGACCGTGGTGGGTGGCAATGAGCAGTTCTTC; clone size: -; V gene: TRBV27; J gene: TRBJ2-1; D gene: -
CDR3 protein: CASSPDGGNEKLFF; CDR3 DNA: TGTGCCAGCAGCCCGGACGGTGGTAACGAAAAACTGTTTTTT; clone size: medium-sized; V gene: TRBV3-1/TRBV3-2; J gene: TRBJ1-4; D gene: -
CDR3 protein: CASSLSGDYRYNEQFF; CDR3 DNA: TGTGCCAGCAGCCTTAGCGGGGATTACCGATACAATGAGCAGTTCTTC; clone size: once; V gene: TRBV7-8; J gene: TRBJ2-1; D gene: TRBD2
CDR3 protein: CASSSRQGGSYNEQFF; CDR3 DNA: TGTGCCAGCAGCTCCCGACAGGGGGGCTCCTACAATGAGCAGTTCTTC; clone size: -; V gene: TRBV11-3; J gene: TRBJ2-1; D gene: TRBD1
CDR3 protein: CASSEGTGESYEQYF; CDR3 DNA: TGTGCCAGCAGTGAGGGGACAGGGGAATCTTACGAGCAGTACTTC; clone size: -; V gene: TRBV6-1; J gene: TRBJ2-7; D gene: TRBD1
CDR3 protein: CASSEVGTENQPQHF; CDR3 DNA: TGTGCCAGCAGTGAAGTCGGGACAGAGAATCAGCCCCAGCATTTT; clone size: -; V gene: TRBV2; J gene: TRBJ1-5; D gene: TRBD1
CDR3 protein: CAWTGSSYEQYF; CDR3 DNA: TGTGCCTGGACGGGGAGCTCCTACGAGCAGTACTTC; clone size: -; V gene: TRBV30; J gene: TRBJ2-7; D gene: -
CDR3 protein: CASSWASTGTSGGRGNEQFF; CDR3 DNA: TGTGCCAGTAGTTGGGCCTCGACAGGGACTAGCGGGGGCCGGGGCAATGAGCAGTTCTTC; clone size: few; V gene: TRBV19; J gene: TRBJ2-1; D gene: TRBD2
CDR3 protein: CASSPGHGNNSPLHF; CDR3 DNA: TGTGCCAGCAGCCCGGGACACGGAAATAATTCACCCCTCCACTTT; clone size: once; V gene: TRBV2; J gene: TRBJ1-6; D gene: -
CDR3 protein: CASSLSGANEAFF; CDR3 DNA: TGTGCCAGCAGTTTGTCAGGGGCGAATGAAGCTTTCTTT; clone size: -; V gene: TRBV28; J gene: TRBJ1-1; D gene: -
CDR3 protein: CSGAFYWDSYNEQFF; CDR3 DNA: TGCAGCGGTGCCTTCTACTGGGACAGCTACAATGAGCAGTTCTTC; clone size: -; V gene: TRBV29-1; J gene: TRBJ2-1; D gene: TRBD1
CDR3 protein: CASSLTQGITEAFF; CDR3 DNA: TGTGCCAGCAGCTTAACACAGGGAATAACTGAAGCTTTCTTT; clone size: -; V gene: TRBV7-3; J gene: TRBJ1-1; D gene: -
CDR3 protein: CASSLGADRSDTQYF; CDR3 DNA: TGCGCCAGCAGCTTGGGGGCGGACAGATCAGATACGCAGTATTTT; clone size: -; V gene: TRBV5-1; J gene: TRBJ2-3; D gene: -
CDR3 protein: CASSPGTGAFNEKLFF; CDR3 DNA: TGCGCCAGCAGTCCCGGGACAGGGGCTTTTAATGAAAAACTGTTTTTT; clone size: -; V gene: TRBV5-1; J gene: TRBJ1-4; D gene: TRBD1
CDR3 protein: CASSHVSDEQFF; CDR3 DNA: TGCGCCAGCAGCCACGTCTCGGATGAGCAGTTCTTC; clone size: -; V gene: TRBV4-1; J gene: TRBJ2-1; D gene: -
CDR3 protein: CASSLGVVGGGWDTEAFF; CDR3 DNA: TGCGCCAGCAGCTTGGGAGTCGTCGGTGGGGGGTGGGACACTGAAGCTTTCTTT; clone size: few; V gene: TRBV5-1; J gene: TRBJ1-1; D gene: -
CDR3 protein: CASSLGTEHIQYF; CDR3 DNA: TGTGCCAGCAGCTTAGGGACCGAGCACATTCAGTACTTC; clone size: -; V gene: TRBV7-9; J gene: TRBJ2-4; D gene: -
CDR3 protein: CASSLETMNTEAFF; CDR3 DNA: TGTGCCAGCAGCTTAGAAACAATGAACACTGAAGCTTTCTTT; clone size: -; V gene: TRBV7-8; J gene: TRBJ1-1; D gene: -
CDR3 protein: CSIDPSGAGNEQFF; CDR3 DNA: TGCAGCATTGATCCTAGCGGGGCGGGCAATGAGCAGTTCTTC; clone size: -; V gene: TRBV29-1; J gene: TRBJ2-1; D gene: TRBD2
CDR3 protein: CASSLAGASSGNTIYF; CDR3 DNA: TGTGCCAGCAGCTTGGCAGGGGCGTCATCTGGAAACACCATATATTTT; clone size: -; V gene: TRBV5-4; J gene: TRBJ1-3; D gene: -
CDR3 protein: CASSLSGPYGYTF; CDR3 DNA: TGTGCCAGCAGTTTGTCAGGGCCCTATGGCTACACCTTC; clone size: -; V gene: TRBV27; J gene: TRBJ1-2; D gene: -
CDR3 protein: CASSQEGQLFF; CDR3 DNA: TGTGCCAGCAGCCAAGAGGGGCAACTGTTTTTT; clone size: -; V gene: TRBV4-2; J gene: TRBJ1-4; D gene: -
CDR3 protein: CASSLETGELFF; CDR3 DNA: TGTGCCAGCAGCTTAGAAACCGGGGAGCTGTTTTTT; clone size: few; V gene: TRBV7-2; J gene: TRBJ2-2; D gene: -